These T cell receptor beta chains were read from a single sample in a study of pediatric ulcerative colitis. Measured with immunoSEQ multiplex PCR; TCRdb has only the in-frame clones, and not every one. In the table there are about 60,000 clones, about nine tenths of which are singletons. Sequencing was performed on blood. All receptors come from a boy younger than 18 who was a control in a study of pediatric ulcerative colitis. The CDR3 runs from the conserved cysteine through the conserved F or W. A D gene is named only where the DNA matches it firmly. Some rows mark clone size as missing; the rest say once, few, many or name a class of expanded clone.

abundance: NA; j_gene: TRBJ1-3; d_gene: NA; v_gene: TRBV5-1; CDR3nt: TGCGCCAGCAGCTTGGGGATGCGGGGCTATACTGGAAACACCATATATTTT; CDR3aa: CASSLGMRGYTGNTIYF
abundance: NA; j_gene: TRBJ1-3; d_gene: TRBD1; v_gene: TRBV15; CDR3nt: TGTGCCACCAGCAGAGGGGAAACAGGGGCTGGAAACACCATATATTTT; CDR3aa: CATSRGETGAGNTIYF
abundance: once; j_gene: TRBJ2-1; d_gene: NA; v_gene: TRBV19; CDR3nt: TGTGCCAGTAGTATGGTTACTCGTGATGAGCAGTTCTTC; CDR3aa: CASSMVTRDEQFF
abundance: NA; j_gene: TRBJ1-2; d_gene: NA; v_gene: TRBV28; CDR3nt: TGTGCCAGCAGTTTCCGGGTTAGGGGCTACACCTTC; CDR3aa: CASSFRVRGYTF
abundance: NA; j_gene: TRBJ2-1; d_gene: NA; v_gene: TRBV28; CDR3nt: TGTGCCAGCAGTTTACGGCGGGGTGTCCAGGGGAATGAGCAGTTCTTC; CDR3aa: CASSLRRGVQGNEQFF
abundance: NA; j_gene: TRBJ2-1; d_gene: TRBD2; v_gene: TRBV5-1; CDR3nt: TGCGCCAGCAGCTTGGCGAGCGGGGGGACTTACAATGAGCAGTTCTTC; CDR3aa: CASSLASGGTYNEQFF
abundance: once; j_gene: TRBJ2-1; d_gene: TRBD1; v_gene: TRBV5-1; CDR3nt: TGCGCCAGCAGCCCGACTCCGGGACAGGGTAGGGATGAGCAGTTCTTC; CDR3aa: CASSPTPGQGRDEQFF
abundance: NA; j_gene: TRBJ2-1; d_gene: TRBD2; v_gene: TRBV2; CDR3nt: TGTGCCAGCATTGCGGGGGACTACAATGAGCAGTTCTTC; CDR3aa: CASIAGDYNEQFF
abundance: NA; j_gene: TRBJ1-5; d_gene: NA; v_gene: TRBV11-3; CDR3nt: TGTGCCAGCAGCTTAGATCAACTAAGGGCTAGCAATCAGCCCCAGCATTTT; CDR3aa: CASSLDQLRASNQPQHF
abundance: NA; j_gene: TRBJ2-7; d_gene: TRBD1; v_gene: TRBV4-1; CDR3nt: TGCGCCAGCAGCCGACCGGGACAGGGCTACGAGCAGTACTTC; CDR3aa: CASSRPGQGYEQYF
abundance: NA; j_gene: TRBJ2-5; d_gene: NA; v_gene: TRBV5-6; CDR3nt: TGTGCCAGCAGCGAGCAAGAGACCCAGTACTTC; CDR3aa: CASSEQETQYF
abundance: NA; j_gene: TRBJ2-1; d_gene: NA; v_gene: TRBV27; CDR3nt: TGTGCCAGCAGTTTAAGAGGGAGGCCGACTAGTGGCAATGAGCAGTTCTTC; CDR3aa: CASSLRGRPTSGNEQFF
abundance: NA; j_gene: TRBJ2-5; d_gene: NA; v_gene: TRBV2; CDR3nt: TGTGCCAGCACGGACACCATCCAAGAGACCCAGTACTTC; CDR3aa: CASTDTIQETQYF
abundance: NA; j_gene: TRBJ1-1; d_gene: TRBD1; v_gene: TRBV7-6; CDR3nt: TGTGCCAGCAGCACAGGGGGCTCCACTGAAGCTTTCTTT; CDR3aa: CASSTGGSTEAFF
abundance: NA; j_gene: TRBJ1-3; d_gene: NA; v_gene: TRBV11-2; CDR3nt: TGTGCCAGCAGCACCACCAGAACAGGTTACGGAGACACCATATATTTT; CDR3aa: CASSTTRTGYGDTIYF
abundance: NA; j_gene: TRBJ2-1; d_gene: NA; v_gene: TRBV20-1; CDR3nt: TGCAGTGCCCGAGGGGATGAGCAGTTCTTC; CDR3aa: CSARGDEQFF
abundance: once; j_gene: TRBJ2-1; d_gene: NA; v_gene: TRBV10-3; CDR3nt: TGTGCCATCAGTGAGTCGATTCGGTCTTCAGCTTTCGACAGGAGCTCCTACAATGAGCAGTTCTTC; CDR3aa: CAISESIRSSAFDRSSYNEQFF
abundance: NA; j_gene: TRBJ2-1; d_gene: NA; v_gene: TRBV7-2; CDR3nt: TGTGCCAGCAGCTCGGCTGGCGGGTCCTACAATGAGCAGTTCTTC; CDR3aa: CASSSAGGSYNEQFF
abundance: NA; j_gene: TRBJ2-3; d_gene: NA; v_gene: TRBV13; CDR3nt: TGTGCCAGTACCGGACGGGGTCGAACAGATACGCAGTATTTT; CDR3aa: CASTGRGRTDTQYF
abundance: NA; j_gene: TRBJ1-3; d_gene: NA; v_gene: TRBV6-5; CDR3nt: TGTGCCAGCAGTCCCCTCGACGTCGGAAACACCATATATTTT; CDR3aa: CASSPLDVGNTIYF
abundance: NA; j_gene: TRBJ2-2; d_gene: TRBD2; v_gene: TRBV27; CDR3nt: TGTGCCAGCAGTCCCTTTTACGCCAATCGACTAGCAATCACCGGGGAGCTGTTTTTT; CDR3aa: CASSPFYANRLAITGELFF
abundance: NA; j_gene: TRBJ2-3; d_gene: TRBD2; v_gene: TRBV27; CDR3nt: TGTGCCAGCACCGCCGGACTAGCGGGCACAGATACGCAGTATTTT; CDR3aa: CASTAGLAGTDTQYF
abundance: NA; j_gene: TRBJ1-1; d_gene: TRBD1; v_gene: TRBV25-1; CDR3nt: TGTGCCAGCACTACAGGGGGACAATTGAACACTGAAGCTTTCTTT; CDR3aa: CASTTGGQLNTEAFF
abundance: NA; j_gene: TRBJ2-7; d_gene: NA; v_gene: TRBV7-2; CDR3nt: TGTGCCAGCAGCTTAGACTCTGACAGGGGAGGGTCCTACGAGCAGTACTTC; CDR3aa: CASSLDSDRGGSYEQYF
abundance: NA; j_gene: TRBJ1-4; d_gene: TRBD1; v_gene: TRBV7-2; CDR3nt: TGTGCCAGCAGCCCCGGGACAGCTAATGAAAAACTGTTTTTT; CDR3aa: CASSPGTANEKLFF
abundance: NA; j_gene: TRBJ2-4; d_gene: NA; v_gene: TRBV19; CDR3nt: TGTGCCCCGACTATAGTAGCCAAAAACATTCAGTACTTC; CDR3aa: CAPTIVAKNIQYF
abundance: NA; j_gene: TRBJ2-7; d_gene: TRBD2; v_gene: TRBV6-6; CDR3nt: TGTGCCAGCAGTTATTCCGGGGGGGACCCCTACGAGCAGTACTTC; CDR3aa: CASSYSGGDPYEQYF
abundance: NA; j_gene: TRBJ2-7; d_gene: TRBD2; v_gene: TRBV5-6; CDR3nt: TGTGCCAGCACCCATTCAAGCGGGAGCTACGAGCAGTACTTC; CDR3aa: CASTHSSGSYEQYF
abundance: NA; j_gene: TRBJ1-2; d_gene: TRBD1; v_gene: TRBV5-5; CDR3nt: TGTGCCAGCAGCTTGGTTAGACAGGGGAGGGGCTACACCTTC; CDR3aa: CASSLVRQGRGYTF
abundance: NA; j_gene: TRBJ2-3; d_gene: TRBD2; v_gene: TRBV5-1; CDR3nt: TGCGCCAGCAGCCCTAGCGGGGGGGCGGTCACAGATACGCAGTATTTT; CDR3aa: CASSPSGGAVTDTQYF